The clone carrying this T cell receptor (beta chain) was seen once. V lost 4 bases and J 0 bases, leaving 10 bases between the germline ends. The CDR3 spans 16 residues. Per germline, CDR1 SGHAT and CDR2 FQNNGV. These data are taken from a study of blood T cell repertoires in COVID-19. About the research overall: Researchers got acute and convalescent COVID-19 samples from the United States, Italy and Spain.

Sequencing was performed with immunoSEQ multiplex PCR; in TCRdb, only in-frame clones are kept and a portion is missing. The table shows 150,000 to 200,000 clones, with almost 85% occurring only once. Source material: peripheral blood. This clonotype was obtained from a woman of 80 years or more with acute or convalescent COVID-19. The chain recombines TRBV11-2 with TRBJ2-6, with a possible D match to TRBD2 (5 bases). CDR3: CASSSLAGSGANVLTF. The CDR3 DNA reads TGTGCCAGCAGCTCCCTTGCGGGCTCTGGGGCCAACGTCCTGACTTTC. Full variable domain (missing parts from reference TRBV11-2 and TRBJ2-6): EAGVAQSPRYKIIEKRQSVAFWCNPISGHATLYWYQQILGQGPKLLIQFQNNGVVDDSQLPKDRFSAERLKGVDSTLKIQPAKLEDSAVYLCASSSLAGSGANVLTFGAGSRLTVL.